These 7 T cell receptor beta chains originate from one sample sequenced in a study of cytomegalovirus exposure and HLA in healthy donors. The primer mix had 60 Vbeta and 13 Jbeta primers. The protocol was immunoSEQ multiplex PCR, while the TCRdb copy is restricted to in-frame clones and leaves out a portion. The repertoire holds more than 110,000 clones, with about 81% as singletons. The sequenced sample was PBMCs. These receptors came from a man aged 30 to 39 in good health and CMV-seronegative.

The chain has TRBV19 and TRBJ1-1, with D unresolved. Trimming stripped 5 bases from V and 3 bases from J, with 13 bases between. The CDR3 runs to 14 residues. CDR1 LNHDA and CDR2 SQIVND come from the germline V gene (reference sequence). The chain's CDR3 is CASSWTGEYTEAFF. In DNA form, the CDR3 reads TGTGCCAGTAGTTGGACGGGAGAATACACTGAAGCTTTCTTT.

This chain connects TRBV27 to TRBJ2-1, with TRBD2 identical over 11 bases. The length of the CDR3 is 14 residues. Germline CDR1 and CDR2: MNHEY and SMNVEV (reference sequence). Trimming cost V 5 bases and J 9 bases; bases outside gene matches: 6. The CDR3 sequence: CASSLAGGPREQFF. The CDR3 region has the DNA TGTGCCAGCAGTCTAGCGGGGGGCCCTCGTGAGCAGTTCTTC.

This chain joins TRBV7-8 and TRBJ1-1; no clear D. This CDR3 is built from 13 residues. Trimming pared 2 bases from V and 5 bases from J, leaving 9 bases between. The germline CDR1 and CDR2 sequences are SGHVS and FQNEAQ. This chain's CDR3 is CASSLIEMTEAFF. In DNA, the CDR3 is TGTGCCAGCAGCTTAATTGAGATGACTGAAGCTTTCTTT.

This rearrangement joins TRBV5-1 to TRBJ1-4; unclear D gene. V was cut by 5 bases and J by 7 bases, with 6 bases left in between. Germline V gene lookup returns CDR1 SGHRS and CDR2 YFSETQ. There are 11 residues in the CDR3. The CDR3 loop is CASRLGEKLFF. In DNA, the CDR3 is TGCGCCAGCAGACTCGGTGAAAAACTGTTTTTT.

On this clone: The germline gene is not matched at one end of the junction; a read error may be the cause. The rearrangement links TRBV27 to TRBJ1-2; D is possibly TRBD1 (5 bases). Looked up from germline, CDR1 is MNHEY and CDR2 is SMNVEV (reference sequence). The CDR3 is 15 amino acids. The CDR3 nucleotides are TGTGCCAGCAGTTTACTTCGGGGGGATGGCTATGGCTGCACCTTC. Amino acid sequence: CASSLLRGDGYGCTF.

The V and J genes are TRBV30 and TRBJ1-1; 8 bases align to TRBD1. Germline V gives CDR1 GTSNPN, CDR2 SVGIG (reference sequence). With 2 bases clipped from V and 11 bases from J, the junction kept 7 bases outside the gene matches. The CDR3 length is 12 residues. The CDR3 here is CAWSPIRGRAFF. The CDR3 bases are TGTGCCTGGAGTCCGATCAGGGGGCGCGCTTTCTTT.

The chain carries TRBV5-1 and TRBJ2-7; unclear D gene. Deletions cut 2 bases from V and 3 bases from J, with 12 bases between. Germline V gives CDR1 SGHRS, CDR2 YFSETQ. This CDR3 contains 14 residues. CDR3 region: CASSFNGFDYEQYF. Here the CDR3 DNA reads TGCGCCAGCAGCTTCAACGGGTTTGACTACGAGCAGTACTTC.